The 16 T cell receptor beta chains below all came from one sample that was sequenced in a study of cytomegalovirus exposure and HLA in healthy donors. It was with 60 Vbeta and 13 Jbeta primers that the PCR ran. Sequencing was performed with immunoSEQ multiplex PCR; in TCRdb, only in-frame clones are kept and a portion is missing. This table holds around 99,000 clones, 82% found once. The sample taken for sequencing was PBMCs. These receptors were taken from a man aged 25 to 45 in good health and CMV-seropositive.

The gene calls are TRBV2 and TRBJ2-2; D not resolved. V was pared by 6 bases and J by 7 bases, with 9 bases between. Germline V gene sequence: CDR1 SNHLY, CDR2 FYNNEI. This CDR3 contains 12 residues. CDR3 residues: CASRTDRGELFF. In nucleotides, the CDR3 is TGTGCCAGCAGAACAGACCGCGGGGAGCTGTTTTTT.

The chain links TRBV6-6 to TRBJ2-1; 8 positions match TRBD2. V lost 10 bases and J lost 1; bases outside the gene matches: 3. This CDR3 has 13 residues. Germline CDR1 and CDR2: MNHNY and SVGAGI (reference sequence). The CDR3 nucleotides are TGTGCCACGAGCGGGGGATCCTACAATGAGCAGTTCTTC. Translated: CATSGGSYNEQFF.

The rearrangement links TRBV4-2 to TRBJ1-1; weak D call: TRBD1 (5 bases). The length of the CDR3 is 14 residues. CDR1 and CDR2 (germline): LGHNA, YNFKEQ. V gave up 0 bases and J gave up 4 bases, with 9 bases separating them. This chain's CDR3 is CASSQDSRGTEAFF. CDR3 DNA sequence: TGTGCCAGCAGCCAAGATAGTAGGGGCACTGAAGCTTTCTTT.

The chain couples TRBV11-3 to TRBJ2-2; TRBD2 agrees at 11 bases. The germline V gene encodes CDR1 SGHNT and CDR2 YENEEA. The junction had 9 bases not matched to a gene; V was cut back by 4 bases and J by 8 bases. The CDR3 is made up of 16 amino acids. The CDR3 DNA sequence: TGTGCCAGCAGCTCCATAGCGGGGGGGCCGACGGGGGAGCTGTTTTTT. It codes for CASSSIAGGPTGELFF.

V usage is TRBV5-1 and J usage is TRBJ2-5, with 7 bases that match TRBD1. Germline CDR1 is SGHRS and CDR2 is YFSETQ. V gave up 6 bases and J gave up 3 bases; unmatched junction bases: 14. The CDR3 spans 16 residues. DNA for the CDR3: TGCGCCAGCAACCCGTTCTACAGGGGCGCCAAAGAGACCCAGTACTTC. Encoded protein: CASNPFYRGAKETQYF. Based on the CDR3 plus reference TRBV5-1 and TRBJ2-5, the full variable domain is KAGVTQTPRYLIKTRGQQVTLSCSPISGHRSVSWYQQTPGQGLQFLFEYFSETQRNKGNFPGRFSGRQFSNSRSEMNVSTLELGDSALYLCASNPFYRGAKETQYFGPGTRLLVL.

In this sample, this clone turned up once. The J gene is TRBJ2-3, the V gene TRBV7-9; TRBD1 matches 8 bases. V shed 0 bases and J 6 bases; nucleotides not matched to a gene: 14. The germline V gene has CDR1 SEHNR and CDR2 FQNEAQ (reference sequence). This CDR3 has 18 residues. In DNA, the CDR3 is TGTGCCAGCAGCTTAGCGCGGCAGGGGGCGTTTGGGGGGGATACGCAGTATTTT. Translated, it gives CASSLARQGAFGGDTQYF.

The chain joins TRBV29-1 to TRBJ2-7; 8 bases are a match to TRBD1. Germline V CDR1 and CDR2: SQVTM, ANQGSEA. J lost 2 bases, V lost 7 bases, and 7 bases had no gene match. CDR3 length equals 13 residues. The CDR3 DNA follows: TGCAGCGCACGAGACAGGGGCGCCTACGAGCAGTACTTC. Residues: CSARDRGAYEQYF.

The CDR3 nucleotides read TGTGCCAGCAGCTTGGTGTCCGCGGACACCATATATTTT. This translates into CASSLVSADTIYF. This chain joins TRBV5-8 and TRBJ1-3; no clear D gene. The CDR3 covers 13 residues. Germline V gives CDR1 SGHTS, CDR2 YDEGEE. V gave up 0 bases and J gave up 8 bases, with 9 bases separating them.

This clone was observed a few times. The chain employs TRBV5-4 and TRBJ2-3; D perhaps matches TRBD1 (6 bases). V was trimmed by 9 bases and J by 0 bases, leaving 17 bases between them. The CDR3 contains 15 residues. CDR1 SGHNT and CDR2 YYREEE come from the germline V gene (reference sequence). The CDR3 is CAITPRGISTDTQYF. The CDR3, as DNA: TGTGCCATCACCCCAAGGGGGATTAGCACAGATACGCAGTATTTT.

The V gene is TRBV12-1, the J gene TRBJ1-6; TRBD1, the D gene given by the table, was not confirmed from the DNA. TRBV12-1 is termed a pseudogene. The CDR3 consists of 19 residues. Here the CDR3 DNA reads TGTGCCAGCAGCTTTAGACAGGGGGGATCGGAATACTATAATTCACCCCTCCACTTT. Translation gives CASSFRQGGSEYYNSPLHF.

The chain carries TRBV7-8 and TRBJ2-3; D is undetermined. Germline V lookup: CDR1 SGHVS, CDR2 FQNEAQ. Between the trimmed V and J ends, which lost 5 bases and 2 bases, there was a span of 8 bases. The CDR3 runs 13 residues. This CDR3 is CASSKTVTDTQYF. DNA for the CDR3: TGTGCCAGCAGCAAAACGGTCACAGATACGCAGTATTTT. The full variable domain, rest sourced from reference TRBV7-8 and TRBJ2-3, is GAGVSQSPRYKVAKRGQDVALRCDPISGHVSLFWYQQALGQGPEFLTYFQNEAQLDKSGLPSDRFFAERPEGSVSTLKIQRTQQEDSAVYLCASSKTVTDTQYFGPGTRLTVL.

The chain combines TRBV11-3 with TRBJ1-2, with TRBD1 as a possible D gene (6 bases). The germline V and J ends were trimmed by 5 bases and 8 bases, with 15 bases remaining between them. This CDR3 is built from 13 residues. Germline loops: CDR1 SGHNT, CDR2 YENEEA. The CDR3, as DNA: TGTGCCAGCAGCATGGACAGACGCCCCGGCTACACCTTC. It is translated as CASSMDRRPGYTF.

This chain joins TRBV6-5 and TRBJ1-2; maybe TRBD1 (5 bases). The V and J ends lost 6 bases and 0 bases respectively, with 14 bases between them. Germline V gene sequence: CDR1 MNHEY, CDR2 SVGAGI. The CDR3 loop spans 15 amino acids. DNA for the CDR3: TGTGCCAGCAGACCGACAGACCTAGCTAACTATGGCTACACCTTC. Protein: CASRPTDLANYGYTF.

The chain recombines TRBV19 with TRBJ1-1, with 8 bases fitting TRBD1. After removal of 6 bases from V and 5 bases from J, the junction contained 8 bases not matched to a gene. CDR1 is LNHDA and CDR2 is SQIVND in the germline V gene (reference sequence). The length of the CDR3 is 14 residues. The CDR3 loop is CASRVSGGWTEAFF. The CDR3 DNA is TGTGCCAGTAGGGTGTCAGGGGGCTGGACTGAAGCTTTCTTT.

As for this clone: Additional DNA sequences in this sample encode the identical CDR3. The rearrangement links TRBV7-9 to TRBJ1-1; D remains unclear. This CDR3 contains 13 residues. Germline values: CDR1 SEHNR, CDR2 FQNEAQ (reference sequence). Trimming removed 0 bases at V and 1 base at J, with 3 bases between. CDR3 loop: CASSLAGNTEAFF. The CDR3 coding sequence is TGTGCCAGCAGCTTAGCCGGGAACACTGAAGCTTTCTTT.

The chain recombines TRBV9 with TRBJ2-7, with 13 bases matching TRBD2. The junction had 0 bases not matched to a gene; V was cut back by 0 bases and J by 3 bases. Germline CDR1 is SGDLS and CDR2 is YYNGEE. There are 15 residues in the CDR3. CDR3 nucleotide sequence: TGTGCCAGCAGCGTAGGACTAGCGGGGGGCTACGAGCAGTACTTC. This gives the protein CASSVGLAGGYEQYF.